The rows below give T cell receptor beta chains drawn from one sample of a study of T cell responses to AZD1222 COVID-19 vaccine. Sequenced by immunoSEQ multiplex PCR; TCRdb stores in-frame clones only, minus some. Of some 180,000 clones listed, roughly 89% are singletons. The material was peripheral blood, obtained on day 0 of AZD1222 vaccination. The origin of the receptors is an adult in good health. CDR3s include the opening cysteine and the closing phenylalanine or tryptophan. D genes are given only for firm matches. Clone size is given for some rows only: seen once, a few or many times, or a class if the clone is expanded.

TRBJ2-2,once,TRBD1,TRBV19,TGTGCCAGTAGTACGGACAGGGGGCACACCGGGGAGCTGTTTTTT,CASSTDRGHTGELFF
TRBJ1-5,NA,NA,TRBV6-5,TGTGCCAGCAGTAAGATAGCCAGAGGCAATCAGCCCCAGCATTTT,CASSKIARGNQPQHF
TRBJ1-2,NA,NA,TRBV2,TGTGCCAGCAGTGACAGGCCGCACTATGGCTACACCTTC,CASSDRPHYGYTF
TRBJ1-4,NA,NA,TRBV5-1,TGCGCCAGCAGCTTCGGGGAGGCTAATGAAAAACTGTTTTTT,CASSFGEANEKLFF
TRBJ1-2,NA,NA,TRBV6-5,TGTGCCAGCAGTTCTGTAGGTGGATATGGCTACACCTTC,CASSSVGGYGYTF
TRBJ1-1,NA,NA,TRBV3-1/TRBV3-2,TGTGCCAGCAGCCCCATGAGGAAGAACACTGAAGCTTTCTTT,CASSPMRKNTEAFF
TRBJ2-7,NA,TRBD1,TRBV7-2,TGTGCCAGCAGCCCGGGACAGGGGGTCTACGAGCAGTACTTC,CASSPGQGVYEQYF
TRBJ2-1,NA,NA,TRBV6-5,TGTGCCAGCAGTTATCGGCAGGGTGGTGAGCAGTTCTTC,CASSYRQGGEQFF
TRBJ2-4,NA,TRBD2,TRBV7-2,TGTGCCAGCAGCGGCCCGGGGGGACAAAACATTCAGTACTTC,CASSGPGGQNIQYF
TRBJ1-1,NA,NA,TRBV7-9,TGTGCCAGCAGCTCCACCGAGGGTACCCGGGGGACTGAAGCTTTCTTT,CASSSTEGTRGTEAFF
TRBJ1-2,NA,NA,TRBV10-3,TGTGCCATCAGTGAGTCGGGAGGGTCGTATGGCTACACCTTC,CAISESGGSYGYTF
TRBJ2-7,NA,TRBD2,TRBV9,TGTGCCAGCAGCGTCCGAGCGGGAGGTTCCTACGAGCAGTACTTC,CASSVRAGGSYEQYF
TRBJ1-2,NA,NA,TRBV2,TGTGCCAGCAGTGAACTCCGGACCAGTCCCCGAGTGCTCTTC,CASSELRTSPRVLF
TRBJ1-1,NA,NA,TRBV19,TGTGCCAGTAGTGCGGGACATACGAACACTGAAGCTTTCTTT,CASSAGHTNTEAFF
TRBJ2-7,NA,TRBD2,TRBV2,TGTGCCAGCAGTGACCCGGGACTAGCGGGGGAGTCCTACGAGCAGTACTTC,CASSDPGLAGESYEQYF
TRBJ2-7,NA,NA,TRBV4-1,TGCGCCAGCAGCCAAGAGAAGGTTCGGTTCGGGAAGAGCTCCTACGAGCAGTACTTC,CASSQEKVRFGKSSYEQYF
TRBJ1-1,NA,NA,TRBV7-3,TGTGCCAGCAGCTTTACCCCGGACACGGGTGAAGCTTTCTTT,CASSFTPDTGEAFF
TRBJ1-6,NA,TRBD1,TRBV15,TGTGCCACCAGCAGAGAGACAGGGATGAATTCACCCCTCCACTTT,CATSRETGMNSPLHF
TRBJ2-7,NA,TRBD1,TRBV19,TGTGCCAGTAGCCGCGGACAGGTCAGCTCCTACGAGCAGTACTTC,CASSRGQVSSYEQYF
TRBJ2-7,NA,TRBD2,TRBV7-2,TGTGCCAGCAGCTTAGGCCCGGGAGGGTCGATCTACGAGCAGTACTTC,CASSLGPGGSIYEQYF
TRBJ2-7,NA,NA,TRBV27,TGTGCCAGCAGTTACGACATGAGCCTTTCCTACGAGCAGTACTTC,CASSYDMSLSYEQYF
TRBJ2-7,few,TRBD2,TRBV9,TGTGCCAGCAGCCCTCCGGGAGGTCGCCTAGGGGAGCAGTACTTC,CASSPPGGRLGEQYF
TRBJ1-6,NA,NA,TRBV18,TGTGCCAGCTCACCACCACAGAATTCACCCCTCCACTTT,CASSPPQNSPLHF
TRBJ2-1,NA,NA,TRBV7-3,TGTGCCAGCAGCTTAAGGGGTATACCGGAAGGTGAGCAGTTCTTC,CASSLRGIPEGEQFF
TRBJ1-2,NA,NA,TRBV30,TGTGCCTGGAGTATAAGCTATGGCTACACCTTC,CAWSISYGYTF
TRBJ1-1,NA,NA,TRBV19,TGTGCCAGTATACCCGGACCGTTAGGTAACACTGAAGCTTTCTTT,CASIPGPLGNTEAFF
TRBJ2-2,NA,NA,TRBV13,TGTGCCAGCAGCCCCCCAACCACCGGGGAGCTGTTTTTT,CASSPPTTGELFF
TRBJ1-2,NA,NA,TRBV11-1,TGTGCCAGCAGCTTTGGGACCCGAACTAACTATGGCTACACCTTC,CASSFGTRTNYGYTF
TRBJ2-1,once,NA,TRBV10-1,TGCGCCAGCAGTTCAGCGTGGTCTGGCAATGAGCAGTTCTTC,CASSSAWSGNEQFF
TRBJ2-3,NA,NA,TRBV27,TGTGCCAGCAGGGGGGTCCTCGGGGATACGCAGTATTTT,CASRGVLGDTQYF
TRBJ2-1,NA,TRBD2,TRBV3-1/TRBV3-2,TGTGCCAGCAGCCAAACTTTAGCGGGGGGGCGGGTCAATGAGCAGTTCTTC,CASSQTLAGGRVNEQFF
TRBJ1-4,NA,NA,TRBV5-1,TGCGCCAGCGGTCCTGGGAGGGCCTCCGGTGAAAAACTGTTTTTT,CASGPGRASGEKLFF
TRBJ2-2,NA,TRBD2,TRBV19,TGTGCCAGTAGTATCCCGGGAGGAGGGACCGGGGAGCTGTTTTTT,CASSIPGGGTGELFF
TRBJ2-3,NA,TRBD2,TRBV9,TGTGCCAGCAGCAAACAAGCGGGGAGGCGCACAGATACGCAGTATTTT,CASSKQAGRRTDTQYF
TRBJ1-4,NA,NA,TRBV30,TGTGCCTGGAGTGTATTTGGGGGCTCTAATGAAAAACTGTTTTTT,CAWSVFGGSNEKLFF
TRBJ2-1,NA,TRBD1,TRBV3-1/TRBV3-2,TGTGCCAGCAGCAAACAGGGGAAGGATGAGCAGTTCTTC,CASSKQGKDEQFF
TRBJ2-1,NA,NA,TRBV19,TGTGCCAGTAGTCCTGGTCTTTTGGGGAATGAGCAGTTCTTC,CASSPGLLGNEQFF
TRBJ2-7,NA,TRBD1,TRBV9,TGTGCCAGCAGCGTAGGAGGAACCGATCGGACAGGGCAGCGACAGTACTTC,CASSVGGTDRTGQRQYF
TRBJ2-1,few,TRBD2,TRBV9,TGTGCCAGCAGCTTACCAGCGGGGGCCCTCAATGAGCAGTTCTTC,CASSLPAGALNEQFF
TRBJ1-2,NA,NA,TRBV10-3,TGTGCCATCAGTGAGATTGGGGAGTTCTATGGCTACACCTTC,CAISEIGEFYGYTF
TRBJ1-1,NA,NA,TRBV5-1,TGCGCCAGCAGCTTTGGGAAGGACACTGAAGCTTTCTTT,CASSFGKDTEAFF
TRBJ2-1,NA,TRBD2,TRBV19,TGTGCCAGTAGGCTCAGCGGGGGTTACAATGAGCAGTTCTTC,CASRLSGGYNEQFF
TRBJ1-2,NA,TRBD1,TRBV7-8,TGTGCCAGCAGCTTATCACAGGGGAGCGACTATGGCTACACCTTC,CASSLSQGSDYGYTF
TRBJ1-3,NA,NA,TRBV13,TGTGCCAGCAGCCCGGGGACAAACCAGGGGTCTGGAAACACCATATATTTT,CASSPGTNQGSGNTIYF
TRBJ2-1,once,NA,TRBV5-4,TGTGCCAGCAGCCACTTTACCGGGAATGAGCAGTTCTTC,CASSHFTGNEQFF
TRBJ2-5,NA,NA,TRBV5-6,TGTGCCAGCAGCCCGCTGGGGACGCCGAAGGTGGAGACCCAGTACTTC,CASSPLGTPKVETQYF
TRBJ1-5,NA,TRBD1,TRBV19,TGTGCCAGTAGTATAGTAGGGGGACAGGGTGACCAGCCCCAGCATTTT,CASSIVGGQGDQPQHF
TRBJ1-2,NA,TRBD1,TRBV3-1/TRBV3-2,TGTGCCAGCAGCCCGACCGGACAGGACTATGGCTACACCTTC,CASSPTGQDYGYTF
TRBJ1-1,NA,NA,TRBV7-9,TGTGCCAGCAGCCCTCTAGGGGGGACTGAAGCTTTCTTT,CASSPLGGTEAFF
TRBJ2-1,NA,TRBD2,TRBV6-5,TGTGCCAGCAGTTCCCGACTAGCGGGGTCCCTGAATGAGCAGTTCTTC,CASSSRLAGSLNEQFF
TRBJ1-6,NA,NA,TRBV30,TGTGCCTGGACCAGTAGGCTAAGAAATTCACCCCTCCACTTT,CAWTSRLRNSPLHF
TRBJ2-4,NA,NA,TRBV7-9,TGTGCCAGCACCAGGGAAGGGGCAGGGGACATTCAGTACTTC,CASTREGAGDIQYF
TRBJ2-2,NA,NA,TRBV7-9,TGTGCCAGCAGCCCTACGTCTAACACCGGGGAGCTGTTTTTT,CASSPTSNTGELFF
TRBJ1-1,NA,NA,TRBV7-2,TGTGCCAGCAGTGGGGGTACAGGGAAAAGAGGAACTGAAGCTTTCTTT,CASSGGTGKRGTEAFF
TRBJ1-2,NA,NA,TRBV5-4,TGTGCCAGCAGCTTGGCCTTGGCTTCAGGGGACGGCTACACCTTC,CASSLALASGDGYTF
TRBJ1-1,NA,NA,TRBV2,TGTGCCAGCAGTGAACGGAACACTGAAGCTTTCTTT,CASSERNTEAFF